This T cell receptor beta chain was recovered during a study of tumor-infiltrating lymphocytes in oesophageal squamous cell carcinoma. V lost 6 bases and J lost 5, with 10 bases in between. In germline, CDR1 is MNHNS, CDR2 SASEGT. The CDR3 covers 12 residues. By its share, this clonotype is medium-sized. TCRdb re-analysed the PCR reads in MiXCR, keeping a single row per CDR3 protein. The table has approximately 12,000 distinct CDR3 sequences, over 50% seen once. The sequence was obtained from a male donor with esophageal squamous cell carcinoma. The sample was esophageal tumor tissue. The rearrangement links TRBV6-1 to TRBJ1-2, with unresolved D. DNA for the CDR3: TGTGCCAGCAGGGGGATCCAGTATGGCTACACCTTC. Its translation: CASRGIQYGYTF.